The clone carrying this T cell receptor (beta chain) was counted many times. TCR beta VDJ and CDR3 profiles were obtained from a genomic DNA template. MiXCR, applied by TCRdb to the reads, yields one record per CDR3 protein. The data hold hundreds of thousands of distinct CDR3 sequences, with around a third observed a single time. The data were obtained in a study of CD8+CD57+ T cells in acquired aplastic anemia. This CDR3 is 18 amino acids long. Unmatched junction bases numbered 6, after V lost 3 bases and J lost 1 base. CDR1 is SGHTA and CDR2 is FQGNSA in the germline V gene. An expansion of CD8+CD57+ cells by flow cytometry had been shown in patients chosen for sequencing.

The TCR originated in a human donor with aplastic anemia. Sample: sorted CD4+, CD8+, or CD8+CD57+ T cells (not recorded which) from PBMCs. This chain connects TRBV7-2 to TRBJ1-6, with 10 bases lining up with TRBD1. The CDR3 spells CASSLRRDRGSYNSPLHF. The DNA of the CDR3 is TGTGCCAGCAGCTTGAGACGGGACAGGGGTTCCTATAATTCACCCCTCCACTTT.